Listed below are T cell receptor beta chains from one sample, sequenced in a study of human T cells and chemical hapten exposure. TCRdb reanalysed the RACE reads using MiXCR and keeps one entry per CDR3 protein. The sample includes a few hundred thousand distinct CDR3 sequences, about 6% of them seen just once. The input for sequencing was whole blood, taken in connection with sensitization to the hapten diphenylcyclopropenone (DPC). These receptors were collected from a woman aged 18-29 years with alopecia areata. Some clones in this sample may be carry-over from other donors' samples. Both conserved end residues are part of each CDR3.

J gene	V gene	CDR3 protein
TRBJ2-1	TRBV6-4	CASSEERADNEQFF
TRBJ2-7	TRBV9	CASSPMPDVFSYEQYF
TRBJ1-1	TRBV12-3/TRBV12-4	CASSFPPWTGNTEAFF
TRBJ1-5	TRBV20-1	CSAREEGIGSNQPQHF
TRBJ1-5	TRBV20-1	CSALPQSNQPQHF
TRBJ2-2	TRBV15	CATSRDLSGTEITGELFF
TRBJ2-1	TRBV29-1	CSVEGTSDEQFF
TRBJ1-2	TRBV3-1	CASSQQGRDYGYTF
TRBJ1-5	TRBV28	CASRGTGGSDQPQHF
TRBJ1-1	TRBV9	CASSVGQGGSAFF
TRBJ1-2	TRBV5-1	CASRTGGNSPVHGYTF
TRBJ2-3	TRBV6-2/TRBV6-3	CASSKRADTQYF
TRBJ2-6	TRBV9	CASSARQDNSGANVLTF
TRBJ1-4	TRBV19	CASSPGPSNEKLFF
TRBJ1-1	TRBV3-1	CASSHVQGRPNTEAFF
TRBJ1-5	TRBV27	CASSRFYRDNNQPQHF
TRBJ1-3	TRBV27	CASVGDSGNTIYF
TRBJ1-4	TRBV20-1	CSAGPTGGDEKLFF
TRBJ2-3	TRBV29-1	CSVDRGGSGTQYF
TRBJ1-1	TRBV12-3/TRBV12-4	CASSRLHSSSEAFF
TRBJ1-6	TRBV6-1	CASSEFQGYNSPLHF
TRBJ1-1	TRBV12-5	CASGPSVSGDTEAFF
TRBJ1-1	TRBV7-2	CASRVGTEAFF
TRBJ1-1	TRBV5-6	CASSLPEGMNTEAFF
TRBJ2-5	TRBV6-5	CASSYSRTGRLAGATVQETQYF
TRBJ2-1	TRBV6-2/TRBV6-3	CASSSRPGVYNEQFF